These 6 T cell receptor beta chains were sequenced from one sample in a study of cytomegalovirus exposure and HLA in healthy donors. The primer mix had 60 Vbeta and 13 Jbeta primers. Assay: immunoSEQ multiplex PCR; the TCRdb copy retains only in-frame clones and omits some. The repertoire includes about 210,000 clones, roughly 90% of them detected once, and 1.1% sits in the top ten. The sequenced sample was PBMCs. The receptor set was obtained from a boy younger than 10 in good health and CMV-seronegative.

The rearrangement links TRBV7-8 to TRBJ2-3; 10 bases agree with TRBD2. The V gene end was trimmed by 0 bases and the J gene end by 7 bases; junction bases not matched to a gene: 10. The CDR3 runs to 17 residues. Per germline, CDR1 SGHVS and CDR2 FQNEAQ. CDR3 bases: TGTGCCAGCAGCTTAGCGTTAAGCGGGGGGGCCTTATATACGCAGTATTTT. Its protein product is CASSLALSGGALYTQYF.

This clone was seen only once. The chain employs TRBV19 and TRBJ1-5; D remains unclear. Per the germline V gene, CDR1 is LNHDA and CDR2 is SQIVND (reference sequence). Trimming shortened V by 3 bases and J by 6 bases, and 12 bases separated the two germline ends. This CDR3 has 14 amino acids. CDR3 loop: CASSIVGVGQPQHF. The DNA of the CDR3 is TGTGCCAGTAGTATCGTCGGGGTTGGTCAGCCCCAGCATTTT.

This clone has only one observation. The gene calls are TRBV9 and TRBJ1-2, with 7 bases lining up with TRBD1. V lost 2 bases, J lost 5 bases, and 12 bases stayed unmatched. The length of the CDR3 is 16 residues. Germline-derived CDR1 and CDR2 are SGDLS and YYNGEE. As DNA, the CDR3 is TGTGCCAGCAGCGTCCAGGACAGGCCCACCCCGTATGGCTACACCTTC. Amino acid sequence: CASSVQDRPTPYGYTF.

The rearrangement joins TRBV27 to TRBJ1-2, with 8 positions matching TRBD1. There are 14 residues in the CDR3. Unmatched junction bases numbered 12, after V lost 7 bases and J lost 8 bases. Per germline, CDR1 MNHEY and CDR2 SMNVEV (reference sequence). The CDR3 DNA sequence: TGTGCCAGCACCCCGACAGGGGAAGTAGGGGGCTACACCTTC. Encoded protein: CASTPTGEVGGYTF.

The table lists this clone with a count of one. CDR3 bases: TGTGCCTGCCTCGAAAGGATCAGGAGAGCGGACACCGGGGAGCTGTTTTTT. Its translation is CACLERIRRADTGELFF. The V and J genes are TRBV30 and TRBJ2-2, with TRBD2 as a possible D gene (5 bases). Trimming left V 6 bases short and J 3 bases short, with 23 bases between. The germline gives CDR1 GTSNPN, CDR2 SVGIG (reference sequence). This CDR3 comprises 17 residues.

The V call is TRBV29-1, the J call TRBJ2-2; 7 bases are shared with TRBD1. The V gene end was trimmed by 5 bases and the J gene end by 7 bases; junction bases not matched to a gene: 7. Looked up from germline, CDR1 is SQVTM and CDR2 is ANQGSEA. This CDR3 is built from 13 residues. The CDR3 is CSVRQGSGGELFF. CDR3 bases: TGCAGCGTTCGACAGGGTAGTGGCGGGGAGCTGTTTTTT.